The clone carrying this T cell receptor beta chain was seen only once. Its antigen is not known. Other nucleotide sequences from this sample produce the same CDR3. The data belong to a study of beta chain features in type 1 diabetes. Study-wide results and limits: Type 1 diabetes patients had moderately but significantly shorter TCRB CDR3s in all four CD4+ subsets.

Of the isolated RNA, all was reverse transcribed, and so the sequenced material was expressed TCRB transcripts. Only in-frame clones appear in the TCRdb table, and some are missing; sequencing was by immunoSEQ multiplex PCR. The repertoire consists of about 740,000 clones, with around 15% occurring once and the leading ten covering approximately 0.022%. Source material: naive CD4+ T cells from blood. The receptor's source is a man aged 18 to 29 with type 1 diabetes.

CDR3 bases: TGTGCCTGGAGTGTTCAGGGAGATCAGCCCCAGCATTTT. Translated, it gives CAWSVQGDQPQHF. This rearrangement joins TRBV30 to TRBJ1-5; D possibly corresponds to TRBD1 (5 bases). Trimming removed 0 bases from V and 5 bases from J, with 8 bases in between. CDR3 length: 13 amino acids. Germline V gene sequence: CDR1 GTSNPN, CDR2 SVGIG (reference sequence).